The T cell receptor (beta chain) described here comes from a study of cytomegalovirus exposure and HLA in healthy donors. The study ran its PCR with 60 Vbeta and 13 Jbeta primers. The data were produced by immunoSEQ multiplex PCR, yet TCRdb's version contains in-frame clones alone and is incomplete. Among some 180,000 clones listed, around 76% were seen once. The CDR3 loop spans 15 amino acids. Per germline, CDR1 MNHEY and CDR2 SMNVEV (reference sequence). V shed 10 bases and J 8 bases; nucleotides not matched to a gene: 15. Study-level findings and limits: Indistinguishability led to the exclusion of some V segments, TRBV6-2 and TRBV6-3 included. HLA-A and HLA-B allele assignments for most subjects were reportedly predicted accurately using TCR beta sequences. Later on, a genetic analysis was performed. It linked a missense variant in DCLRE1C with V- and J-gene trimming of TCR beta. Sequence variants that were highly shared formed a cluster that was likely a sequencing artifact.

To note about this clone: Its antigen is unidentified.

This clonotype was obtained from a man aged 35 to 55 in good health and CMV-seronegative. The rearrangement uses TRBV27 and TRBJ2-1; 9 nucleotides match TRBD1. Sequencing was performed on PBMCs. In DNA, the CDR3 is TGTGCCACCGCGAGGGACAGGGACCCACAATATGAGCAGTTCTTC. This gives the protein CATARDRDPQYEQFF.